Following are 8 T cell receptor beta chains from one sample sequenced in a study of blood T cell repertoires in COVID-19. Produced via immunoSEQ multiplex PCR; TCRdb's table is partial and in-frame only. The sample consists of some 110,000 clones, about four fifths of them appearing once. Sequencing was carried out using peripheral blood. The receptors derive from a woman in her 70s with acute or convalescent COVID-19.

This sequence joins TRBV10-1 and TRBJ2-3, with TRBD2 matching over 8 bases. CDR3 length: 15 residues. Per germline, CDR1 WNHNN and CDR2 SYGVQD (reference sequence). Trimming at V came to 4 bases and at J to 1 base, leaving 4 bases not matched to a gene. The CDR3 loop reads CASSVGSGGTDTQYF. CDR3 DNA: TGCGCCAGCAGTGTCGGTAGCGGGGGCACAGATACGCAGTATTTT.

The rearrangement joins TRBV2 to TRBJ1-5, with 11 bases fitting TRBD1. Per germline, CDR1 SNHLY and CDR2 FYNNEI. The junction had 1 base not matched to a gene; V was cut back by 5 bases and J by 1 base. This CDR3 contains 15 residues. The CDR3 loop reads CASSRDRGSNQPQHF. In DNA, the CDR3 is TGTGCCAGCAGTCGGGACAGGGGGAGCAATCAGCCCCAGCATTTT.

V usage is TRBV4-3 and J usage is TRBJ2-3, with 8 bases that match TRBD1. Losses at the gene ends were 0 bases for V and 3 bases for J; bases not matched to a gene: 5. Germline assignment: CDR1 LGHNA and CDR2 YSLEER. The CDR3 contains 16 residues. Here the CDR3 DNA reads TGCGCCAGCAGCCAAGAGGGCAGGGGGCGTACAGATACGCAGTATTTT. It yields the protein CASSQEGRGRTDTQYF.

The V gene is TRBV28, the J gene TRBJ1-5; D is unresolved. Per the germline V gene, CDR1 is MDHEN and CDR2 is SYDVKM. The CDR3 contains 12 residues. The V and J ends lost 3 bases and 6 bases respectively, with 6 bases between them. CDR3 in DNA: TGTGCCAGCAGTTTTTTTCGTCAGCCCCAGCATTTT. The encoded protein is CASSFFRQPQHF.

The chain employs TRBV19 and TRBJ2-3; no reliable D call. Germline-derived CDR1 and CDR2 are LNHDA and SQIVND (reference sequence). The CDR3 spans 14 residues. V was cut by 6 bases and J by 0 bases, with 10 bases left in between. The CDR3 sequence: CASRTVSSTDTQYF. The CDR3 DNA follows: TGTGCCAGTAGGACTGTCTCTAGCACAGATACGCAGTATTTT.

The chain has TRBV12-3 or TRBV12-4 and TRBJ2-5, with D maybe TRBD2 (5 bases). V shed 8 bases and J shed 2 bases, with 12 bases lying between them. The CDR3 length is 13 residues. The CDR3 region is CASRDLAQETQYF. CDR3 sequence (DNA): TGTGCCAGCCGCGACCTAGCACAAGAGACCCAGTACTTC.

This chain uses TRBV6-2 or TRBV6-3 with TRBJ2-7; possible D gene TRBD2, 7 bases. The V end was cut by 0 bases, the J end by 2 bases, with 8 bases between. CDR3 length: 14 residues. Germline V gene data show CDR1 as MNHEY and CDR2 as SVGEGT. CDR3 bases: TGTGCCAGCAGTTACTCGGGGGGGCCCTACGAGCAGTACTTC. Protein: CASSYSGGPYEQYF.

Details on this clone: The identical CDR3 is also encoded by other nucleotide sequences in the sample. This rearrangement joins TRBV30 to TRBJ1-2, with TRBD1 matching 9 bases. The CDR3 runs 14 residues. After removal of 1 base from V and 2 bases from J, the junction contained 2 bases not matched to a gene. Germline-derived CDR1 and CDR2 are GTSNPN and SVGIG (reference sequence). The CDR3 protein is CAWSEDRGNYGYTF. The CDR3 DNA is TGTGCCTGGAGTGAGGACAGGGGAAACTATGGCTACACCTTC.